The 3 T cell receptor beta chains below come from one sample, sequenced in a study of graft-versus-host responses after intestinal transplantation. Antigens for these TCRs are unknown. The assay was immunoSEQ multiplex PCR, and TCRdb's table has in-frame clones only and misses some. This sample has approximately 130,000 clones, with around 94% found just once. The sample was unstimulated CD4+ T cells sorted from spleen or lymph node cells, taken before intestinal transplant. These receptor sequences come from a human donor who received an intestinal transplant.

The chain links TRBV19 to TRBJ1-5; D uncertain. Germline CDR1 is LNHDA and CDR2 is SQIVND (reference sequence). The CDR3 has 14 residues. Trimming took 7 bases from V and 7 from J, leaving 17 bases between them. This chain's CDR3 is CASTDEGSVQPQHF. DNA for the CDR3: TGTGCCAGTACCGATGAGGGTAGTGTGCAGCCCCAGCATTTT.

V and J are TRBV6-1 and TRBJ2-5; D ambiguous. Germline-derived CDR1 and CDR2 are MNHNS and SASEGT. This CDR3 region has 12 residues. V was shortened by 0 bases and J by 7 bases, with 6 bases between the two germline ends. The CDR3 DNA sequence: TGTGCCAGCAGTGAAGCGGGGTGGACCCAGTACTTC. As protein: CASSEAGWTQYF.

The V gene is TRBV27, the J gene TRBJ1-6, with D perhaps TRBD1 (5 bases). V lost 2 bases and J 11 bases, leaving 7 bases between the germline ends. CDR1 is MNHEY and CDR2 is SMNVEV in the germline V gene (reference sequence). The CDR3 consists of 12 residues. Here the CDR3 DNA reads TGTGCCAGCAGTTTAATAGGGGCACCCCTCCACTTT. Translating it yields CASSLIGAPLHF.